One and the same sample provided the 9 T cell receptor beta chains below, sequenced in a study of T cells in Graves' hyperthyroidism and ophthalmopathy. TCR beta CDR3 regions were amplified from RNA transcripts. In the first-round RT-PCR of the TCR CDR3, the HTBI primer set was used. TCRdb independently ran MiXCR on the multiplex PCR reads; one entry per CDR3 protein. The table includes 150,000 or so distinct CDR3 sequences, roughly a fifth detected once. What was sequenced was blood. These receptors were taken from a woman aged 50 to 65 with Graves' hyperthyroidism that later progressed to Graves' ophthalmopathy.

The J gene is TRBJ2-7, the V gene TRBV7-9, with D possibly being TRBD2 (5 bases). V lost 3 bases to trimming and J lost 5 bases, with 11 bases between them. The CDR3 consists of 13 residues. CDR1 SEHNR and CDR2 FQNEAQ come from the germline V gene (reference sequence). Here the CDR3 DNA reads TGTGCCAGCAGCTTGATGGGGAGTCACGAGCAGTACTTC. Amino acids: CASSLMGSHEQYF.

This clonotype was detected many times. This chain uses TRBV11-2 with TRBJ2-3, with 7 bases identical to TRBD2. Germline lookup yields CDR1 SGHAT and CDR2 FQNNGV. This CDR3 region has 13 residues. Losses at the gene ends were 8 bases for V and 7 bases for J; bases not matched to a gene: 9. CDR3 loop: CASQSIAGHTQYF. The CDR3 DNA reads as TGTGCCAGCCAGTCCATAGCGGGTCATACGCAGTATTTT.

The genes are TRBV11-2 and TRBJ1-1, with a weak D call TRBD1 (5 bases). The V and J ends lost 3 bases and 1 base respectively, with 15 bases between them. The CDR3 extends over 16 amino acids. Germline-derived CDR1 and CDR2 are SGHAT and FQNNGV. CDR3 residues: CASSFGGTLPNTEAFF. The CDR3 region has the DNA TGTGCCAGCAGCTTTGGGGGGACCCTCCCGAACACTGAAGCTTTCTTT.

The chain uses TRBV9 and TRBJ2-7; D may correspond to TRBD1 or TRBD2 (5 bases each). The germline gives CDR1 SGDLS, CDR2 YYNGEE. Between the trimmed V and J ends, which lost 0 bases and 4 bases, there was a span of 11 bases. The CDR3 runs 14 residues. Here the CDR3 DNA reads TGTGCCAGCAGCGTAGGCAGGGAGAAATACGAGCAGTACTTC. Translation: CASSVGREKYEQYF.

This chain uses TRBV7-3 with TRBJ2-7; 8 bases map to TRBD2. This CDR3 has 15 amino acids. Losses at the gene ends were 7 bases for V and 1 base for J; bases not matched to a gene: 9. The germline V gene has CDR1 SGHTA and CDR2 FQGTGA. CDR3: CASTDSGDTSYEQYF. CDR3 DNA: TGTGCCAGCACCGATAGCGGGGATACTTCCTACGAGCAGTACTTC. Full variable domain (rest looked up from reference TRBV7-3 and TRBJ2-7): GAGVSQTPSNKVTEKGKYVELRCDPISGHTALYWYRQSLGQGPEFLIYFQGTGAADDSGLPNDRFFAVRPEGSVSTLKIQRTERGDSAVYLCASTDSGDTSYEQYFGPGTRLTVT.

This clonotype was recorded many times. The chain links TRBV3-1 to TRBJ2-7; D is perhaps TRBD2 (6 bases). Germline CDR1 reads LGHDT; CDR2 reads YNNKEL (reference sequence). This CDR3 comprises 14 residues. Trimming took off 4 bases at V and 2 bases at J, with 12 bases between the two ends. Written as DNA, the CDR3 is TGTGCCAGCAGCCGCGGGACTTCAACCTACGAGCAGTACTTC. It specifies CASSRGTSTYEQYF.

V gene TRBV28 combines with J gene TRBJ1-1, with D perhaps matching TRBD1 (5 bases). The CDR3 is made up of 14 amino acids. CDR1 and CDR2 (germline): MDHEN, SYDVKM. The V and J ends lost 5 bases and 1 base respectively, with 11 bases between them. CDR3 amino acids: CASSEVGTNTEAFF. CDR3 sequence (DNA): TGTGCCAGCAGTGAAGTGGGGACGAACACTGAAGCTTTCTTT.

CDR3 DNA sequence: TGCGCCAGCAGCCGGGAGGGCGGACGAGAGACCCAGTACTTC. It codes for CASSREGGRETQYF. This chain uses TRBV5-1 with TRBJ2-5, with 8 bases lining up with TRBD2. V was pared by 4 bases and J by 4 bases, with 6 bases of the junction left unmatched. This CDR3 has 14 amino acids. CDR1 and CDR2 (germline): SGHRS, YFSETQ.

Remarks on this clonotype: This could be a read error, since a much larger clone is one nucleotide away. The J gene is TRBJ2-1, the V gene TRBV20-1; D may be TRBD1 (5 bases). This CDR3 contains 14 residues. In germline, CDR1 is DFQATT, CDR2 SNEGSKA (reference sequence). CDR3 amino acids: CCARRQRQYNEQFF. The CDR3 DNA reads as TGCTGTGCTAGACGGCAGCGACAGTACAATGAGCAGTTCTTC.